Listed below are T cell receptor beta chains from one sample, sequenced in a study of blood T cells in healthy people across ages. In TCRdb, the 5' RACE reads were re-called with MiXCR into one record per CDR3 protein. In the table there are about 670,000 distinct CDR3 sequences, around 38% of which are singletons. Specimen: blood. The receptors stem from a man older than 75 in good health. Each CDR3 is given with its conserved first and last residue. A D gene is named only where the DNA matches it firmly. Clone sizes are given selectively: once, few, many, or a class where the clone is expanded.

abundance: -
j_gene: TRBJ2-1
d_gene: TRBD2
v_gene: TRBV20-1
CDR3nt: TGCAGTGCGAGACTAGCGCCACAACCGAACAGAAACAATGAGCAGTTCTTC
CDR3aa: CSARLAPQPNRNNEQFF

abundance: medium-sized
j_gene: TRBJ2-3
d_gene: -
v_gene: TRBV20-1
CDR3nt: TGCGCCGCCCGTATGGGGGCAGATACGCAGTATTTT
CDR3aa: CAARMGADTQYF

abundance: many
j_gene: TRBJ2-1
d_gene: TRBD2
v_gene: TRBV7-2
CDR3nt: TGTGCCAGCAGCTTAGAGCTAGCGGGGGGGAATGAGCAGTTCTTC
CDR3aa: CASSLELAGGNEQFF

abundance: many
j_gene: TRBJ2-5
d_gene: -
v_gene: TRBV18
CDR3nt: TGTGCCAGCTCACCACCGAGTTCAGGGGCGACCCAGTACTTC
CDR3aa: CASSPPSSGATQYF

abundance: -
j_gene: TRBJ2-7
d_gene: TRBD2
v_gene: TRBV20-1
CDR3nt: TGCAGTGCTAGAGCGGGGGGGCCACGCGAGCAGTACTTC
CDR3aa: CSARAGGPREQYF

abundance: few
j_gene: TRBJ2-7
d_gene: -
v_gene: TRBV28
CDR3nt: TGTGCCAGCAGTTTCGGACAGACCCACCTCTACGAGCAGTACTTC
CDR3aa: CASSFGQTHLYEQYF

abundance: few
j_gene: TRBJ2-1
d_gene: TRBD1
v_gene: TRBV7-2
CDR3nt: TGTGCCAGCAGTCTAGAGGGGGCCTCCTACAATGAGCAGTTCTTC
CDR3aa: CASSLEGASYNEQFF

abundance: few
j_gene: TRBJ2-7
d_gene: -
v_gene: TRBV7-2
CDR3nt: TGTGCCAGCAGCTTAGGGGGACGGAGCGAGCAGTACTTC
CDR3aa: CASSLGGRSEQYF

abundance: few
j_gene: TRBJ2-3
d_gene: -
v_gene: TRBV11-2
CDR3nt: TGTGCCAGCAGGGCACCCCTAGGCACAGATACGCAGTATTTT
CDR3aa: CASRAPLGTDTQYF

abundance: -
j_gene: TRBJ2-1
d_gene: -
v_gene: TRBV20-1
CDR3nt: TGCAGTGCTAGGCCGAGTGTCGGGGGAGGGGGCCACTACAATGAGCAGTTCTTC
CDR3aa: CSARPSVGGGGHYNEQFF

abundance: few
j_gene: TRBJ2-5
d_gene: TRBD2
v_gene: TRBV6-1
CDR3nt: TGTGCCAGCCGGACTAGCGGAGTACGGGAGACCCAGTACTTC
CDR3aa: CASRTSGVRETQYF

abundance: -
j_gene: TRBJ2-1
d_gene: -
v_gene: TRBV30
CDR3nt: TGTGCCTGGAGTGTGCGGGACTTCTACAATGAGCAGTTCTTC
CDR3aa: CAWSVRDFYNEQFF

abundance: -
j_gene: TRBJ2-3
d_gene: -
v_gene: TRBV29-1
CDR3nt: TGCAGCGTAGACACCACAGATACGCAGTATTTT
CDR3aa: CSVDTTDTQYF

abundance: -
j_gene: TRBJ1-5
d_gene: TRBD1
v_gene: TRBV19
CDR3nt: TGTGCCAGTAGTATCCCCTCGACAGGGGCAAATCAGCCCCAGCATTTT
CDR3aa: CASSIPSTGANQPQHF

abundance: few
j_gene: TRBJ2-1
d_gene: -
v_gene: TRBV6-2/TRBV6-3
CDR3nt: TGTGCCAGCTGCCCCCCCTTCGGACCCTACAATGAGCAGTTCTTC
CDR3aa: CASCPPFGPYNEQFF

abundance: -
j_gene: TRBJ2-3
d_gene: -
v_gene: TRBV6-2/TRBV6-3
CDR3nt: TGTGCCAGCCAAGGGGGACTCAACACAGATACGCAGTATTTT
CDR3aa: CASQGGLNTDTQYF

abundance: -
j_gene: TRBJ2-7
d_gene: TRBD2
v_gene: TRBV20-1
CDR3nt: TGCAGTGCTAAAATGTTGCGACTAGCGGTCTACGAGCAGTACTTC
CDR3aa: CSAKMLRLAVYEQYF

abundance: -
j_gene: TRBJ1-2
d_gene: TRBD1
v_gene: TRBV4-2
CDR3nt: TGTGCCAGCAGCGCCTCCGGGACAGGGGACTATGGCTACACCTTC
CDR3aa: CASSASGTGDYGYTF

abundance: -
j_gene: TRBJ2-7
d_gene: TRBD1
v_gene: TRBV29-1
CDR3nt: TGCAGCGCCGCCGGCCTCAGGGGGTCCTACGAGCAGTACTTC
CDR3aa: CSAAGLRGSYEQYF

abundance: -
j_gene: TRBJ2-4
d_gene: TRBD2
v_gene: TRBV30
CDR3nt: TGTGCCTCTGGGGCTAGCGGTGAAAACATTCAGTACTTC
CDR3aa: CASGASGENIQYF

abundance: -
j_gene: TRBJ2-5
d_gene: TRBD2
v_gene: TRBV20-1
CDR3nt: TGCAGTGCTACCCGGGCTAGCGGGGGGGCAGGTGGGGAGACCCAGTACTTC
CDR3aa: CSATRASGGAGGETQYF

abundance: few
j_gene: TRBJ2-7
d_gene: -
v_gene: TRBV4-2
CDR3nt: TGTGCCAGCAGCCAAGGGGGGCGAGCGGCTACCTACGAGCAGTACTTC
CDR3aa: CASSQGGRAATYEQYF

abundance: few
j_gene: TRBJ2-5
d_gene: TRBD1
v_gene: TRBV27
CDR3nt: TGTGCCAGCAGTTCCGACAGGGCTTTTGGTCGTTGGACCCAGTACTTC
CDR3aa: CASSSDRAFGRWTQYF

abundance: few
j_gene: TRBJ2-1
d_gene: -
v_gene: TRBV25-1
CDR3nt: TGTGCCAGCAGGGAGACGACGAGCTCCTACAATGAGCAGTTCTTC
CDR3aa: CASRETTSSYNEQFF

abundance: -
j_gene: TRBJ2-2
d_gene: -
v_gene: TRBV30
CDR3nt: TGTGCCTGGAGAGGGCACTTCACCGGGGAGCTGTTTTTT
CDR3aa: CAWRGHFTGELFF

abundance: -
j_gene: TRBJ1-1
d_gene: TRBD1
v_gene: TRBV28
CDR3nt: TGTGCCAGCAGAAGACAGGGGGGGGTATTCGCTGAAGCTTTCTTT
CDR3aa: CASRRQGGVFAEAFF

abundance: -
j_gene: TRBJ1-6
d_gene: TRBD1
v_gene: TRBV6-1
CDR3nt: TGTGCCAGCAGTGAAGGGACAGGGGGCGCCAGGGGAAGGTCACCCCTCCACTTT
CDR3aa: CASSEGTGGARGRSPLHF

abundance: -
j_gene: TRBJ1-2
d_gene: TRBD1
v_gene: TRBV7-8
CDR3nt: TGTGCCAGCAGCGTAGAGGGACAGTTCTATGGCTACACCTTC
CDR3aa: CASSVEGQFYGYTF

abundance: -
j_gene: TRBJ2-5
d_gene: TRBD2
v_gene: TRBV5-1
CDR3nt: TGCGCCAGCAGCCAAGTGGGCGGGGGGGCCGGAGAGACCCAGTACTTC
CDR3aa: CASSQVGGGAGETQYF

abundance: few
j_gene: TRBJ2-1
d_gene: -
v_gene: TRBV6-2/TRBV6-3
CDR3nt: TGTGCCAGCACCTTACGCAGGACGGACTACAATGAGCAGTTCTTC
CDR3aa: CASTLRRTDYNEQFF

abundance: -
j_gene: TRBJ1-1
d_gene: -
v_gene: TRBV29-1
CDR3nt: TGCAGCATTGAGGTAGGACAGAACACTGAAGCTTTCTTT
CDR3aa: CSIEVGQNTEAFF

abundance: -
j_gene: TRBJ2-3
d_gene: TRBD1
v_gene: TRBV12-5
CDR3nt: TGTGCTAGTTTCACCGGACAGGGGGCCACAGATACGCAGTATTTT
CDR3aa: CASFTGQGATDTQYF

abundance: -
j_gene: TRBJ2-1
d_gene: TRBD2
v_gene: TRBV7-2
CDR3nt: TGTGCCAGCAGCACTCGGGGCCTAGCGGTTACCTACAATGAGCAGTTCTTC
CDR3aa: CASSTRGLAVTYNEQFF

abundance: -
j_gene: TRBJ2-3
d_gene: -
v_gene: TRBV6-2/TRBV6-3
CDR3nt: TGTGCCAGCAGTTACGCCCAGAGCACAGATACGCAGTATTTT
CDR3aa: CASSYAQSTDTQYF

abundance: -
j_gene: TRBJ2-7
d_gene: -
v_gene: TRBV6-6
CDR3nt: TGTGCCAGCAAGGCAGGTTCAGGGGAGCAGTACTTC
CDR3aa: CASKAGSGEQYF

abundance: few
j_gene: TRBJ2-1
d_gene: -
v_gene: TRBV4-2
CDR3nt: TGTGCCAGCAGCCCCCCCGGTAGTGGGTCCTACAATGAGCAGTTCTTC
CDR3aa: CASSPPGSGSYNEQFF

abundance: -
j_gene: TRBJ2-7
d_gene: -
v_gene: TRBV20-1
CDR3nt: TGCAGTGCTAGACCGAACCTCAATGAGCAGTACTTC
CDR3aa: CSARPNLNEQYF

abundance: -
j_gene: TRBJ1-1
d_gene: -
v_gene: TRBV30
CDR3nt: TGTGCCTGGAGGGGGGATTCGCCTAACACTGAAGCTTTCTTT
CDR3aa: CAWRGDSPNTEAFF

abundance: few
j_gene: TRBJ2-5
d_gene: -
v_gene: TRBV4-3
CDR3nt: TGCGCCAGCAGCCAGGGGCCGGGTCAAGAGACCCAGTACTTC
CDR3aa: CASSQGPGQETQYF

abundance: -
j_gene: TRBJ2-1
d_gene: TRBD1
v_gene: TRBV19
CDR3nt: TGTGCCAGTAGCACACAGGGGGCTGGGGGGCGAGAGCAGTTCTTC
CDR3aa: CASSTQGAGGREQFF

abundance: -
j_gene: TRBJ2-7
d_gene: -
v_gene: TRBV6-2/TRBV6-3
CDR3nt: TGTGCCAGCGGTTTTGGGCGGGCAGGATCCCACGAGCAGTACTTC
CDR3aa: CASGFGRAGSHEQYF

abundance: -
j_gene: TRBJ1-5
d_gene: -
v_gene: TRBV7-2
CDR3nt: TGTGCCAGCAGCTTAGCCCAGGGGATGAATCAGCCCCAGCATTTT
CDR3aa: CASSLAQGMNQPQHF

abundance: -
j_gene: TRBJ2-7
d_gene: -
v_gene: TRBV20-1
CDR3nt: TGCAGTGCTAGCGGCCTGAGGGCAGGGACCTTCTCCTACGAGCAGTACTTC
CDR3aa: CSASGLRAGTFSYEQYF

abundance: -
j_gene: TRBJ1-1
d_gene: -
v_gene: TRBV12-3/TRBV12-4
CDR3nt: TGTGCCAGCAGAGGGGGATGGGGGAACACTGAAGCTTTCTTT
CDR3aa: CASRGGWGNTEAFF